These T cell receptor beta chains were read from a single sample in a study of blood T cell repertoires in COVID-19. The repertoire was sequenced with immunoSEQ multiplex PCR; TCRdb's copy has only in-frame clones and lacks some. The table records roughly 91,000 clones, more than 75% of them present only once. Sample: peripheral blood. The origin of the receptors is a man aged 65 to 79 with acute or convalescent COVID-19. Both conserved end residues are part of each CDR3. Clone size is stated in some rows and not others, as once, few, many or a class when expanded.

v_call	clone_size	cdr3_aa
TRBV6-5	NA	CASSTGTGRSPLHF
TRBV14	once	CASSQDRTEYNEQFF
TRBV7-3	NA	CASSLTQGSTEAFF
TRBV5-1	NA	CASSQTQGARGNTIYF
TRBV5-1	NA	CASSPGAGGVPFYGYTF
TRBV11-1	NA	CASSLVLETQYF
TRBV10-1	once	CASSEHRGGNTGELFF
TRBV6-4	NA	CASSDSPSESPQHF
TRBV3-1/TRBV3-2	NA	CASSRQGYDYGYTF
TRBV11-2	NA	CASSLDTGYTEAFF
TRBV20-1	NA	CSASGGGLGEPQHF
TRBV27	NA	CASSLEGMNTEAFF
TRBV27	NA	CASSLVSLGGTGELFF
TRBV30	NA	CAWSAAAYNSPLHF
TRBV5-1	NA	CASSLMVQGGTEAFF
TRBV27	NA	CASSKLGGQGRQTEAFF
TRBV5-4	NA	CASSSPPGLSSYNEQFF
TRBV4-1	NA	CASSQFYGSLNEKLFF
TRBV2	few	CASTGGRAYGGYTF
TRBV28	NA	CASTIGGGKPQHF
TRBV7-3	NA	CASSLDGTGGNTIYF
TRBV28	NA	CASSSLQGLKKLFF
TRBV6-5	NA	CASSYDRGGGYGYTF
TRBV5-6	NA	CASSLSSREDTGELFF
TRBV28	NA	CASSLQGLRGEQYF